This T cell receptor beta chain was recorded in a study of T cells in Graves' hyperthyroidism and ophthalmopathy. Lactation, pregnancy, other autoimmune disease or uncontrolled infection excluded patients. Each 10 ml fresh peripheral blood draw supplied the PBMCs. This CDR3 contains 16 residues. Germline V gene data show CDR1 as ENHRY and CDR2 as SYGVKD. The V and J ends lost 3 bases and 0 bases respectively, with 15 bases between them. Amplification of TCR beta CDR3 regions was performed using RNA transcripts as template. HTBI primers were employed in a first-round RT-PCR of the TCR CDR3. TCRdb re-called the multiplex PCR reads through MiXCR, storing one row per CDR3 protein. The sample contains hundreds of thousands of distinct CDR3 sequences, 18% of which appear only once.

The genes are TRBV10-3 and TRBJ2-7, with D possibly being TRBD1 (6 bases). The sequence was collected from a woman in her forties or fifties with Graves' hyperthyroidism that later progressed to Graves' ophthalmopathy. Sequencing was carried out using blood. CDR3 sequence reads: CAISDPDRFLSYEQYF. For the CDR3, the DNA is TGTGCCATCAGTGACCCCGACAGGTTCCTCTCCTACGAGCAGTACTTC.